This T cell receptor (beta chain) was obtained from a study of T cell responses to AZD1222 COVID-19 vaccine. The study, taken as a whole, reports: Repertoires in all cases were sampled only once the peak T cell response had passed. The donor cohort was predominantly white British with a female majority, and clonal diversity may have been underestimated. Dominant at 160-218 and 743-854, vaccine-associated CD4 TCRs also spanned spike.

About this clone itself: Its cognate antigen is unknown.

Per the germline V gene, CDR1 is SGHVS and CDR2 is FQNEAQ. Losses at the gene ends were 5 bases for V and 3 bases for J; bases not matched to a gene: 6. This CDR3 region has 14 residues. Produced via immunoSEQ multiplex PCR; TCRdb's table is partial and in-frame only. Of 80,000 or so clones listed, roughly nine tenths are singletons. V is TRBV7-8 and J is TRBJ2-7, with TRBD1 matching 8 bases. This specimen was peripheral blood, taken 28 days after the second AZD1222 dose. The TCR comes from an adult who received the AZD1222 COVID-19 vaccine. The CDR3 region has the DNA TGTGCCAGCAGCCGAGTGACAGGGGTCTACGAGCAGTACTTC. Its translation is CASSRVTGVYEQYF.